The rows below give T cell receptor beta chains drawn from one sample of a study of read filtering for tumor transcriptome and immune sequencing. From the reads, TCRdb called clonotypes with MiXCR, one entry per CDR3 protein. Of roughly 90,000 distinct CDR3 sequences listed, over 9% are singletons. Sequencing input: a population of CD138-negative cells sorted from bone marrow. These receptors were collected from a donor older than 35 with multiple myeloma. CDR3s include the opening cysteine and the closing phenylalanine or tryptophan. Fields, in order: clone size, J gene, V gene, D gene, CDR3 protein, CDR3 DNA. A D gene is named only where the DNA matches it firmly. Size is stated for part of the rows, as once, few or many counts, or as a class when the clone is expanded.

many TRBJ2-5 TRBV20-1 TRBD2 CSAPSSGSLFETQYF TGCAGTGCGCCCTCTAGCGGGAGTCTCTTCGAGACCCAGTACTTC
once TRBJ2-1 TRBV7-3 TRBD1 CASSSTGAISDEQLF TGTGCCAGCAGCTCCACAGGGGCAATATCGGATGAGCAGCTCTTC
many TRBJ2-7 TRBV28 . CASWGRPYEQYF TGTGCCAGCTGGGGCAGACCCTACGAGCAGTACTTC
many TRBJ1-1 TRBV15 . CATSRPGDRSQSEAFF TGTGCCACCAGCAGACCCGGCGACAGATCTCAATCTGAAGCTTTCTTT
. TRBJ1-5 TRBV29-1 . CSVSRGNSNQPQHF TGCAGCGTTTCCCGGGGAAATAGCAATCAGCCCCAGCATTTT
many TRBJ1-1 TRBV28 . CASSPPGGDTEAFF TGTGCCAGCAGTCCCCCGGGGGGCGACACTGAAGCTTTCTTT
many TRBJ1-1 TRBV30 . CAWNRERGEAFF TGTGCCTGGAACAGGGAAAGGGGCGAAGCTTTCTTT
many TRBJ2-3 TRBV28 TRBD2 CASPPGLAGSTDTQYF TGTGCCTCTCCCCCGGGGCTAGCGGGTAGCACAGATACGCAGTATTTT
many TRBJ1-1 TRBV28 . CASSLGRNTEAFF TGTGCCAGCAGCTTAGGGAGGAACACTGAAGCTTTCTTT
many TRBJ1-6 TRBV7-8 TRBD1 CASSLTGQGLSPLHF TGTGCCAGCAGCTTAACGGGACAGGGCCTGTCACCCCTCCACTTT
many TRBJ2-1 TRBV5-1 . CASSLEAGFSYNEQFF TGCGCCAGCAGCTTGGAGGCAGGGTTCTCCTACAATGAGCAGTTCTTC
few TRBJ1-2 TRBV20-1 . CSAPTTTGYTF TGCAGTGCTCCCACCACGACTGGCTACACCTTC
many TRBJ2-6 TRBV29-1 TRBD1 CSVEGQGARTGANVLTF TGCAGCGTTGAGGGGCAGGGGGCAAGAACTGGGGCCAACGTCCTGACTTTC
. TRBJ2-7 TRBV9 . CASSVGPGAYEQYF TGTGCCAGCAGCGTAGGTCCAGGCGCCTACGAGCAGTACTTC
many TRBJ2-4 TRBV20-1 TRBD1 CSARPETGVGQYF TGCAGTGCTAGACCCGAGACAGGGGTGGGTCAGTACTTC
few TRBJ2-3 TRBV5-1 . CASSFGLAGDTQYF TGCGCCAGCAGCTTCGGGCTAGCAGGAGATACGCAGTATTTT
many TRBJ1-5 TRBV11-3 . CASSFSGNNQPQHF TGTGCCAGCAGCTTCTCAGGGAACAATCAGCCCCAGCATTTT
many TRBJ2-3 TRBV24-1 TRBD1 CATSDYGTGDADTQYF TGTGCCACCAGTGATTACGGGACAGGGGATGCAGATACGCAGTATTTT
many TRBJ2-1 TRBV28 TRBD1 CASSLGGQGGDEQFF TGTGCCAGCAGTTTGGGGGGACAGGGCGGGGATGAGCAGTTCTTC
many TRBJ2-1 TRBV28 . CASIPGGGHNEQFF TGTGCCAGCATTCCAGGAGGGGGCCACAATGAGCAGTTCTTC
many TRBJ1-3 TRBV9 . CASSDEGSGNTIYF TGTGCCAGCAGCGACGAGGGCTCTGGAAACACCATATATTTT
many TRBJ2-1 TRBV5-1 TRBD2 CASSLGTNYNEQFF TGCGCCAGCAGCCTCGGGACTAACTACAATGAGCAGTTCTTC
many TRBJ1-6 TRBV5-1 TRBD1 CASSDWTGSSPLHF TGCGCCAGCAGCGACTGGACAGGGTCTTCACCCCTCCACTTT
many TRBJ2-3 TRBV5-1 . CASKEGGSTDTQYF TGCGCCAGCAAGGAGGGTGGTAGCACAGATACGCAGTATTTT
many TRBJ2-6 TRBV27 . CASSLIGSGANVLTF TGTGCCAGCAGTTTAATAGGCTCTGGGGCCAACGTCCTGACTTTC
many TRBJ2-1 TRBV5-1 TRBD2 CASSLSSIAGVYNEQFF TGCGCCAGCAGCTTGTCATCGATAGCGGGCGTTTACAATGAGCAGTTCTTC
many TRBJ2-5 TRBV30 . CAWTRQETQYF TGTGCCTGGACGCGCCAAGAGACCCAGTACTTC
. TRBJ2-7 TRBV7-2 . CASSLSDGYEQYF TGTGCCAGCAGCTTAAGTGACGGCTACGAGCAGTACTTC
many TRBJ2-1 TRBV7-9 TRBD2 CASSLAGLAQQFF TGTGCCAGCAGCTTAGCGGGACTAGCGCAGCAGTTCTTC